Below are 2 T cell receptor beta chains sequenced from a single sample in a study of T cell responses to AZD1222 COVID-19 vaccine. Clones were read by immunoSEQ multiplex PCR, and TCRdb kept only the in-frame ones, dropping some. The sample holds some 180,000 clones, about nine tenths seen once. The specimen was peripheral blood, collected 28 days after the second AZD1222 dose. The receptors were sampled from an adult who received the AZD1222 COVID-19 vaccine.

The V and J genes are TRBV27 and TRBJ1-3; the D is unclear. The CDR3 covers 15 residues. The germline gives CDR1 MNHEY, CDR2 SMNVEV (reference sequence). V was pared by 5 bases and J by 0 bases, with 11 bases between. DNA of the CDR3: TGTGCCAGCAGTCCCTCGGGCTACTCTGGAAACACCATATATTTT. Translation: CASSPSGYSGNTIYF.

The genes are TRBV6-1 and TRBJ2-7, with D tentatively TRBD1 (6 bases). V lost 1 base and J 3 bases, leaving 13 bases between the germline ends. There are 15 residues in the CDR3. Germline assignment: CDR1 MNHNS and CDR2 SASEGT. The CDR3 sequence: CASSEVNREDYEQYF. The CDR3 region has the DNA TGTGCCAGCAGTGAAGTAAACAGGGAAGACTACGAGCAGTACTTC.